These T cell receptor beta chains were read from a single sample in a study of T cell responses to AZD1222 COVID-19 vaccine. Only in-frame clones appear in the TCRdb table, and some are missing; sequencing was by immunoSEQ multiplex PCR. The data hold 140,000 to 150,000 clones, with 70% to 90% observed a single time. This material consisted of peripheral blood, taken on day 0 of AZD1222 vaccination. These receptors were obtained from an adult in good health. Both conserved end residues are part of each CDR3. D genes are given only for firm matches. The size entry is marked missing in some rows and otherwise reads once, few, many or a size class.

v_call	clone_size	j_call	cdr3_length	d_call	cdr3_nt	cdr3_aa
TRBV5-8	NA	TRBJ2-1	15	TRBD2	TGTGCCAGCAGCTCTAGCGGGAACTCCTACAATGAGCAGTTCTTC	CASSSSGNSYNEQFF
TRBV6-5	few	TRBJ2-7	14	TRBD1	TGTGCCAGCAGCCTGGACAGGCGAGCCTACGAGCAGTACTTC	CASSLDRRAYEQYF
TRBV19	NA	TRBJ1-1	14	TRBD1	TGTGCCACTACCTTGGGGACAGGGGCCACTGAAGCTTTCTTT	CATTLGTGATEAFF
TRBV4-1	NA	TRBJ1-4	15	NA	TGCGCCAGCAGCGCACAGGGTCCAACTAATGAAAAACTGTTTTTT	CASSAQGPTNEKLFF
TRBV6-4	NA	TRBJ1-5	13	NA	TGTGCCAGCAGTGACGAGGGGGGGCAGCCCCAGCATTTT	CASSDEGGQPQHF
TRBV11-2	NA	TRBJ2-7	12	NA	TGTGCCAGCAGTTACAGTACCTACGAGCAGTACTTC	CASSYSTYEQYF
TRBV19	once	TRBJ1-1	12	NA	TGTGCCAGTATAGGTAGGGTTTATGAAGCTTTCTTT	CASIGRVYEAFF
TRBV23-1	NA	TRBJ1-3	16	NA	TGCGCCCCCCCACGAGCAAGGTCCCACTCTGGAAACACCATATATTTT	CAPPRARSHSGNTIYF
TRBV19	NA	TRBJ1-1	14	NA	TGTGCCAGTAAGAGGGGCGGGGGAAACACTGAAGCTTTCTTT	CASKRGGGNTEAFF
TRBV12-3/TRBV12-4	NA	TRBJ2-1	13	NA	TGTGCCAGCAGCCCCCTCCGGGGCAATGAGCAGTTCTTC	CASSPLRGNEQFF
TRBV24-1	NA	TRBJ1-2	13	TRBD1	TGTGCCACCAGTGGTGGGACAGGGTATGGCTACACCTTC	CATSGGTGYGYTF
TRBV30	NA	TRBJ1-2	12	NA	TGTGCCTGGAGTAGACAGGTTGATGGCTACACCTTC	CAWSRQVDGYTF
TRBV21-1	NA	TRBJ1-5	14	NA	TGTGCCAGCAGCTGGGACACCTGCAATCAGCCCCAGCATTTT	CASSWDTCNQPQHF
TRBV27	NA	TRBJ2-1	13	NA	TGTGCCAGCAGTTGGGGCCAGTACAATGAGCAGTTCTTC	CASSWGQYNEQFF
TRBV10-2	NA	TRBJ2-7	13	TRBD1	TGCGCCAGCAGTGTGGGACAGAGATACGAGCAGTACTTC	CASSVGQRYEQYF
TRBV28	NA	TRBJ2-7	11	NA	TGTGCCAGCAGGGGGGGACGCGAGCAGTACTTC	CASRGGREQYF
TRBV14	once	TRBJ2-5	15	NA	TGTGCCAGCAGCCCAAGAGATGGCAGGGTAGAGACCCAGTACTTC	CASSPRDGRVETQYF
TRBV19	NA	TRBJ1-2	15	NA	TGTGCCAGTCGAGTAAGGGCTGGGACCAACTATGGCTACACCTTC	CASRVRAGTNYGYTF
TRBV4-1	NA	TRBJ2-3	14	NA	TGCGCCAGCAGCCAGGGGGATGGCACAGATACGCAGTATTTT	CASSQGDGTDTQYF
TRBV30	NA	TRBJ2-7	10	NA	TGTGCCTGGAGCAGACACGAGCAGTACTTC	CAWSRHEQYF
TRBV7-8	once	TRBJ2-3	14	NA	TGTGCCAGCTACAGGGCTAGCGGAACAGATACGCAGTATTTT	CASYRASGTDTQYF
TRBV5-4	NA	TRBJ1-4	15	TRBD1	TGTGCCAGCAGCTCCCGACAGGGCCTTAATGAAAAACTGTTTTTT	CASSSRQGLNEKLFF
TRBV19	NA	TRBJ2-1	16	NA	TGTGCCAGTAGTATACTGGTGGTTGGGTCCTACAATGAGCAGTTCTTC	CASSILVVGSYNEQFF
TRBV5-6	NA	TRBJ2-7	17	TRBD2	TGTGCCAGCAGCTTGGAGTACCTAGCGGGGGACTCCTACGAGCAGTACTTC	CASSLEYLAGDSYEQYF
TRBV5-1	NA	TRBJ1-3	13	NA	TGCGCCAGCAGCTTGGAGTCTGGAAACACCATATATTTT	CASSLESGNTIYF
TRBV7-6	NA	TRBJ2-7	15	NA	TGTGCCAGCAGCTTAGCCCGGAACGGCTTGGGGGAGCAGTACTTC	CASSLARNGLGEQYF
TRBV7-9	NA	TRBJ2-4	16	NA	TGTGCCAGCAGCTTATCCCGGGGCCTAGCCAAAAACATTCAGTACTTC	CASSLSRGLAKNIQYF
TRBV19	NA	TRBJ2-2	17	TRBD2	TGTGCCAGTAGTGTCCTAGCGGGGGGGCCGATCACCGGGGAGCTGTTTTTT	CASSVLAGGPITGELFF
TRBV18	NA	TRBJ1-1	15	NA	TGTGCCAGCTCACCACGCGAGGGGGGGAACACTGAAGCTTTCTTT	CASSPREGGNTEAFF
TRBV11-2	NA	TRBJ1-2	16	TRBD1	TGTGCCAGCAGCCCCCTTCGGCAGGGGGTAAACTATGGCTACACCTTC	CASSPLRQGVNYGYTF
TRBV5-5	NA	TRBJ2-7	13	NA	TGTGCCAGCAGCCCGCTAGGGGTCTACGAGCAGTACTTC	CASSPLGVYEQYF
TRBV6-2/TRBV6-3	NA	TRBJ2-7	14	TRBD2	TGTGCCAGCAGTCTAGCGGGAGGGCCCGACGAGCAGTACTTC	CASSLAGGPDEQYF
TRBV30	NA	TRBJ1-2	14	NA	TGTGCCTGGAGTGTGTTTCCCGCGGGCTATGGCTACACCTTC	CAWSVFPAGYGYTF
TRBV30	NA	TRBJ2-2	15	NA	TGTGCCTGGAGTCCCCTAGGGTGGGGCACCGGGGAGCTGTTTTTT	CAWSPLGWGTGELFF
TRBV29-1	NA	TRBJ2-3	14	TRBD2	TGCAGCGTACATCCGGGGGGGCGCACAGATACGCAGTATTTT	CSVHPGGRTDTQYF
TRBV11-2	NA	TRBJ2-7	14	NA	TGTGCCAGCAGCTTACCAGGACCCTCCTACGAGCAGTACTTC	CASSLPGPSYEQYF
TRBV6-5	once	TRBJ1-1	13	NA	TGTGCCAGCAGCGCCGACAGTAGCGCTGAAGCTTTCTTT	CASSADSSAEAFF
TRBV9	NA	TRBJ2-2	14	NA	TGTGCCAGCAGCGCTGAAATACGGCCCGGGGAGCTGTTTTTT	CASSAEIRPGELFF
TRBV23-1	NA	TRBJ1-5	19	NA	TGCGCCAGCAGTGCCAGGACCCTATTGACTGTGCAAGGGGATCAGCCCCAGCATTTT	CASSARTLLTVQGDQPQHF
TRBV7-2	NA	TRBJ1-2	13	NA	TGTGCCAGCAGCTTAGGTGAAGATATCGGCTACACCTTC	CASSLGEDIGYTF
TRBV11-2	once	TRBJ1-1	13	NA	TGTGCCAGCAGCTTAGATAGTAACGCTGAAGCTTTCTTT	CASSLDSNAEAFF
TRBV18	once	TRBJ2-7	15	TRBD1	TGTGCCAGCTCACCCGGGACAGCACTAATCTACGAGCAGTACTTC	CASSPGTALIYEQYF
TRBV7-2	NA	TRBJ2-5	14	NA	TGTGCCAGCAGCCCGGACTATGCTCAAGAGACCCAGTACTTC	CASSPDYAQETQYF
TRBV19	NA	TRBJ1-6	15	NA	TGTGCCAGTAGTAACCAGGGGTTCGATAATTCACCCCTCCACTTT	CASSNQGFDNSPLHF
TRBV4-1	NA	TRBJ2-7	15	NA	TGCGCCAGCAGCCAAGGTGTCAGGGGCTCCTACGAGCAGTACTTC	CASSQGVRGSYEQYF
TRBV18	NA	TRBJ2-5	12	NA	TGTGCCAGCTCACACGTAGAAGAGACCCAGTACTTC	CASSHVEETQYF
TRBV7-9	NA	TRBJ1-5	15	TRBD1	TGTGCCAGCAGCTTCGGGACAGGGCGCAATCAGCCCCAGCATTTT	CASSFGTGRNQPQHF
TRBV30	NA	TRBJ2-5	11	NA	TGTGCCTGGAACGCGGGGGCCCGGGCGTACTTC	CAWNAGARAYF
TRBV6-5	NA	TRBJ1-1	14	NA	TGTGCCAGCAGGGAGACAGGTCCGGGCAGAGAAGCTTTCTTT	CASRETGPGREAFF
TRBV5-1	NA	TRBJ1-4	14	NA	TGCGCCAGCAGCTTGGGGCAGCTTAATGAAAAACTGTTTTTT	CASSLGQLNEKLFF
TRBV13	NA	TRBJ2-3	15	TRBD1	TGTGCCAGCAGCTTACAGGGGGCTAGCACAGATACGCAGTATTTT	CASSLQGASTDTQYF
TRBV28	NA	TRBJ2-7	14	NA	TGTGCCAGCAGTCCCTCTTGGGGATCCTACGAGCAGTACTTC	CASSPSWGSYEQYF
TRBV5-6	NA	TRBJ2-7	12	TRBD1	TGTGCCAGCAGCTGGGACAGCTACGAGCAGTACTTC	CASSWDSYEQYF
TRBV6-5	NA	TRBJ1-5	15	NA	TGTGCCAGCAGTTACTCCCAAAATAGCAATCAGCCCCAGCATTTT	CASSYSQNSNQPQHF